This T cell receptor (beta chain) was obtained from a study of CD8 T cells in Susac syndrome. The CDR3 contains 14 residues. Germline V CDR1 and CDR2: LGHDT, YNNKEL (reference sequence). This clonotype was counted between two and nine times. The junction shows a germline mismatch at one end, possibly a read error. From blood CD8+ and CD4+ T cells, the TCR beta chain was sequenced. After extraction with the RNeasy kit, roughly 0.45 to 1 ug of the RNA was reverse transcribed using random hexamers. TCR beta CDR3 was amplified by immunoSEQ covering 54 Vbeta and 13 Jbeta. MiXCR, applied by TCRdb to the immunoSEQ multiplex PCR reads, yields one record per CDR3 protein. The sample has about 300,000 distinct CDR3 sequences; about 88% are singletons.

This chain uses TRBV3-1 with TRBJ2-1, with D unresolved. The source material was CD8+ T cells from PBMCs. The sequence was obtained from a human donor with multiple sclerosis. The DNA for the CDR3 is TGTGCCAGCAGCCAAGGTAACCTTGGGTATGAGCAGTTCTTT. Translated, it gives CASSQGNLGYEQFF.